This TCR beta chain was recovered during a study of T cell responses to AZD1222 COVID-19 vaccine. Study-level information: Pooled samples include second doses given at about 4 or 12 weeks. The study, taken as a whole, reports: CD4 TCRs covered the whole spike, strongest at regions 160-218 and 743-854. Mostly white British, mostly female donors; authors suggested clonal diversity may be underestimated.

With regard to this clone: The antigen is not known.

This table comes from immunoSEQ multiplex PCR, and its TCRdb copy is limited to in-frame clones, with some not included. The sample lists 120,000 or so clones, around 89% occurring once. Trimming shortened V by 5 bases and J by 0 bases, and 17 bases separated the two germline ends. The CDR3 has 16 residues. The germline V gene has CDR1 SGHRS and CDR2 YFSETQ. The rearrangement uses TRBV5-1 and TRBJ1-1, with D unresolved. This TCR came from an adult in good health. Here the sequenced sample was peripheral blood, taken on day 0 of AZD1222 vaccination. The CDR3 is CASRGFAGGMNTEAFF. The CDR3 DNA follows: TGCGCCAGCAGGGGTTTCGCAGGCGGAATGAACACTGAAGCTTTCTTT.